This T cell receptor (beta chain) was documented in a study of T cells in Graves' hyperthyroidism and ophthalmopathy. RNA transcripts yielded amplified TCR beta CDR3 regions. The TCR CDR3 first-round RT-PCR relied on the HTBI primer set. TCRdb processed the multiplex PCR reads anew with MiXCR; each CDR3 protein has one entry. The sample has around 450,000 distinct CDR3 sequences; approximately 14% are singletons. CDR1 is SGHAT, CDR2 FQNNGV, per germline. The CDR3 totals 17 residues. With 4 bases removed from V and 3 bases from J, the gap between germline ends came to 20 bases. This receptor was identified in a woman younger than 35 with Graves' hyperthyroidism. Input material: blood. The chain links TRBV11-2 to TRBJ2-3, with a possible D match to TRBD1 (6 bases). CDR3 protein: CASSSPDRAVWTDTQYF. CDR3 sequence (DNA): TGTGCCAGCAGCTCCCCGGACAGAGCCGTCTGGACAGATACGCAGTATTTT.